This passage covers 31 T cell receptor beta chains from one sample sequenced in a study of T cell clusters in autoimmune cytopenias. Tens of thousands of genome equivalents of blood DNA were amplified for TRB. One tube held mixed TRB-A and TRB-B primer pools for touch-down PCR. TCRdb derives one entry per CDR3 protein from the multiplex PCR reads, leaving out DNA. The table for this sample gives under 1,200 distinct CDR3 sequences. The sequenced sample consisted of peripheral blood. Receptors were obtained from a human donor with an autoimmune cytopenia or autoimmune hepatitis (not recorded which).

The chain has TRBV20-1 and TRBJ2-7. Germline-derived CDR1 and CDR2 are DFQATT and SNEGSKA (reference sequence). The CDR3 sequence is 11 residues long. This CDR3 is CSARWGYEQYF.

Here the CDR3 reads CSARDPRAPRSYNEQFF. The genes are TRBV20-1 and TRBJ2-1. Germline CDR1 DFQATT, CDR2 SNEGSKA (reference sequence). The CDR3 contains 17 residues.

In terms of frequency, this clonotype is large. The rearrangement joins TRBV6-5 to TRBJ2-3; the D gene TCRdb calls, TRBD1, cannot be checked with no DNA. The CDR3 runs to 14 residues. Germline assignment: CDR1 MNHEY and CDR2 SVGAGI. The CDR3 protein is CASSSSGGLDTQYF.

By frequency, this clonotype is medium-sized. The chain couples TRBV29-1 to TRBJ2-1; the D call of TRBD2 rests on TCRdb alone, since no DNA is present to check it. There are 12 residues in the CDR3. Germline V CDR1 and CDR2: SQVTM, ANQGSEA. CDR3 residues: CSVEEGATSQFF.

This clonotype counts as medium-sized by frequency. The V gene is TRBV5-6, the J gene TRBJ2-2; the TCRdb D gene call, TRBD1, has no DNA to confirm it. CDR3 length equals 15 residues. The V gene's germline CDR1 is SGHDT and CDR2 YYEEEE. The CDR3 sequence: CASSLGFLGAGELFF.

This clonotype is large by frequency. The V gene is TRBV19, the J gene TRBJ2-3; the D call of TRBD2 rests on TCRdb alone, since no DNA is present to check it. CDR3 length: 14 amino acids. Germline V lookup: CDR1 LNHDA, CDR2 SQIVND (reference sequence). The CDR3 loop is CASSPLGVADTQYF.

CDR3 region: CSASIGGEDYGYTF. The V call is TRBV20-1, the J call TRBJ1-2; the TCRdb call, TRBD1, lacks DNA for checking. The CDR3 extends over 14 amino acids. Germline V lookup: CDR1 DFQATT, CDR2 SNEGSKA (reference sequence).

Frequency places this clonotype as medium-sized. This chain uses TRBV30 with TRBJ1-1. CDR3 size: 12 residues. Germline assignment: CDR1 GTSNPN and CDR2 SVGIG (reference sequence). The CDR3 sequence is CAWTPSYTEAFF.

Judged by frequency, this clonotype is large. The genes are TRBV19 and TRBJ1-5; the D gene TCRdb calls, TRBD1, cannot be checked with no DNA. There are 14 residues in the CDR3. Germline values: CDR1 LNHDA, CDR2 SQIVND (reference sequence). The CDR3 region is CASSPGGAGQPQHF. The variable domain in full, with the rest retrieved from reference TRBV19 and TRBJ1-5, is DGGITQSPKYLFRKEGQNVTLSCEQNLNHDAMYWYRQDPGQGLRLIYYSQIVNDFQKGDIAEGYSVSREKKESFPLTVTSAQKNPTAFYLCASSPGGAGQPQHFGDGTRLSIL.

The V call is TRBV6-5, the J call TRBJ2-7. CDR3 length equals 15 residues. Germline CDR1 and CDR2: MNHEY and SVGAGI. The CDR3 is CASSYSSGSSYEQYF.

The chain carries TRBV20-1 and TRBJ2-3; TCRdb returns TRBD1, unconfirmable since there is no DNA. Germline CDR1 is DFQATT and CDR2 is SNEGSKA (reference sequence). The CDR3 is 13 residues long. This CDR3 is CSAHRGGTDTQYF.

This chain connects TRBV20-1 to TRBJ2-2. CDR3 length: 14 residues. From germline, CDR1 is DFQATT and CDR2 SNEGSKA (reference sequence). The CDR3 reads CSAREGQNTGELFF.

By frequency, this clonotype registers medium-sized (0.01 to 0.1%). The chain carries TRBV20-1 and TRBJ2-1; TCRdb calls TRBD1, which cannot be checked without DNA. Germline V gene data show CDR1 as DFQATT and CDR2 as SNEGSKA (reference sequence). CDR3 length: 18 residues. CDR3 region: CSAEGDSATPSSYNEQFF.

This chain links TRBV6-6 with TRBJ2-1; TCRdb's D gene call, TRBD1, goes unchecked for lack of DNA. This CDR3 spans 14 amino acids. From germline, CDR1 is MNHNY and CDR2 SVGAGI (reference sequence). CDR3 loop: CASSWDRVRNEQFF.

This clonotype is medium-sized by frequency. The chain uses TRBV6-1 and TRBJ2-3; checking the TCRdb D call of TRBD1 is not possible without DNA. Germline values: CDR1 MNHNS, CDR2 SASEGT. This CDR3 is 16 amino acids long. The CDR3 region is CASTLLQGQGTDTQYF.

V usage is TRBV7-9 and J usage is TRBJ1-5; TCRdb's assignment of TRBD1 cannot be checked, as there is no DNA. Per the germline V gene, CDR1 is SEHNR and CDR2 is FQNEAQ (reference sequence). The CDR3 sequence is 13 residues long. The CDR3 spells CASSLTGDQPQHF.

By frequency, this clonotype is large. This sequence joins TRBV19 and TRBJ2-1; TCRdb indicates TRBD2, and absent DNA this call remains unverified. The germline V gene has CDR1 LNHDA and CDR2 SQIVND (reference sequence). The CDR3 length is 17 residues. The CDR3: CARKSGVAGLAANEQFF.

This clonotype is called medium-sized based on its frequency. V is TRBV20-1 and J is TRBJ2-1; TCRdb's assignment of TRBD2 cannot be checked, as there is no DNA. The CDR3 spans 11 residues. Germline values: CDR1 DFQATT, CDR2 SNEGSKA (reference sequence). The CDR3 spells CATGTNNEQFF.

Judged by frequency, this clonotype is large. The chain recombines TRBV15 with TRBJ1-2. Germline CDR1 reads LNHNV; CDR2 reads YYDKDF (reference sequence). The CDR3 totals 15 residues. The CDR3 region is CATSRDPQTDYGYTF.

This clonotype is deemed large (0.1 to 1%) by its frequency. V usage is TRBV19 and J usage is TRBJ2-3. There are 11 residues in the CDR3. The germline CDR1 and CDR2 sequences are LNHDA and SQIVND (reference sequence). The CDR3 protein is CASSILDTQYF.

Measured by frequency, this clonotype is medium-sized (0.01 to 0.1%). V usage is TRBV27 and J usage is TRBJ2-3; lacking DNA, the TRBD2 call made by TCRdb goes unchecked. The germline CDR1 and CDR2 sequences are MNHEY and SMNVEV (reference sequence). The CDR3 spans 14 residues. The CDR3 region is CASSPAGPTDTQYF.

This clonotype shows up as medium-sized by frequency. The chain's CDR3 is CAISETSGSSTYNEQFF. J is TRBJ2-1 and V is TRBV10-3; TCRdb indicates TRBD2, and absent DNA this call remains unverified. CDR3 length equals 17 residues. Germline CDR1 and CDR2: ENHRY and SYGVKD.

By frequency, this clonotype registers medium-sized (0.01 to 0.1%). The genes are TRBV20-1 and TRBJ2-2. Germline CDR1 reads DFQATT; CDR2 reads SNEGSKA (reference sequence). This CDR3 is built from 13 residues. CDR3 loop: CSARDLHTGELFF.

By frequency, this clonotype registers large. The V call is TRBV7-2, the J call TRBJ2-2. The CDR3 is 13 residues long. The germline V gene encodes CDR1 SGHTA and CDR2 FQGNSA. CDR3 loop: CASSRTNTGELFF.

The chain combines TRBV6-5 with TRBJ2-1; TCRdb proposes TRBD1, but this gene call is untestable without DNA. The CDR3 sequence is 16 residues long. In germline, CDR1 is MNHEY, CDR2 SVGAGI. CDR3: CASTKNGQGAYNEQFF.

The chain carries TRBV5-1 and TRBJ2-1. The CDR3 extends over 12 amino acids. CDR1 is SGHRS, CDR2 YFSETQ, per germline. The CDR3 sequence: CASSLDNNEQFF.

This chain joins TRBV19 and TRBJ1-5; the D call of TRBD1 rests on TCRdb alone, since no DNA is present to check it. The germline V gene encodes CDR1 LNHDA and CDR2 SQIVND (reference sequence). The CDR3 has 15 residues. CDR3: CASRDAGDGNQPQHF.

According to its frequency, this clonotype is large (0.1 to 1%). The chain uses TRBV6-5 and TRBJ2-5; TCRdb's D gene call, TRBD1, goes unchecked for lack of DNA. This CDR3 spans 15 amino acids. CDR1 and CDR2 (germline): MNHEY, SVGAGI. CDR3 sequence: CASRTGGLDQETQYF.

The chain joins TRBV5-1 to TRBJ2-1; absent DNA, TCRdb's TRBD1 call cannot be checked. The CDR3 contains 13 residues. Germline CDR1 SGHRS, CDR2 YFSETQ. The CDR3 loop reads CASSFDGNNEQFF.

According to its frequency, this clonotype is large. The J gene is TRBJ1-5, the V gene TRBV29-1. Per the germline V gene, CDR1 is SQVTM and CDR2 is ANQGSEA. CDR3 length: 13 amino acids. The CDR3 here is CSVADGNNQPQHF. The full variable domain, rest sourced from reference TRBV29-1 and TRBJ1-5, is SAVISQKPSRDICQRGTSLTIQCQVDSQVTMMFWYRQQPGQSLTLIATANQGSEATYESGFVIDKFPISRPNLTFSTLTVSNMSPEDSSIYLCSVADGNNQPQHFGDGTRLSIL.

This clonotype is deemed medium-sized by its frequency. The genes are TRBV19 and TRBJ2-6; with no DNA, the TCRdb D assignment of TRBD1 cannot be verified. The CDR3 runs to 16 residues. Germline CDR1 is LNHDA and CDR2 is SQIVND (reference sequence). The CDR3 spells CASSVGTVSGANVLTF.